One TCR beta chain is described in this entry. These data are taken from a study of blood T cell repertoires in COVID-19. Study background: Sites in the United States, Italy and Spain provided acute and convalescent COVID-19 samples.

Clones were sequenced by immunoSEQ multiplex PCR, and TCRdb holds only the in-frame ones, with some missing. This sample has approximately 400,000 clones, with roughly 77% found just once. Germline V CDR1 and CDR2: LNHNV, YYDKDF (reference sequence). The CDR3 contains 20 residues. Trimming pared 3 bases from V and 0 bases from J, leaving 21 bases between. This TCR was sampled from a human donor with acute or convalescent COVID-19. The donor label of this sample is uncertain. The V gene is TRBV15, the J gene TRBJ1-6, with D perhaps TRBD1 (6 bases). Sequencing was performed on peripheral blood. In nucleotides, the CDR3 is TGTGCCACCAGCAGCCGTACCCCGGGACAACTTAGCTCCTATAATTCACCCCTCCACTTT. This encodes CATSSRTPGQLSSYNSPLHF. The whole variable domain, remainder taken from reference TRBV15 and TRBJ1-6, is DAMVIQNPRYQVTQFGKPVTLSCSQTLNHNVMYWYQQKSSQAPKLLFHYYDKDFNNEADTPDNFQSRRPNTSFCFLDIRSPGLGDTAMYLCATSSRTPGQLSSYNSPLHFGNGTRLTVT.